Below, 4 T cell receptor beta chains from the same sample are listed, as sequenced in a study of blood T cell repertoires in COVID-19. Data came from immunoSEQ multiplex PCR; TCRdb stores just in-frame clones and leaves some out. Of roughly 200,000 clones in the sample, 75% to 90% are singletons; the top ten hold about 7%. The sequencing input was peripheral blood. The origin of the receptors is a woman in her thirties or forties with COVID-19, enrolled during active disease.

The DNA for the CDR3 is TGCGCCAGCAGCCAAGTCCTCACGGGAGCCAAAAACATTCAGTACTTC. Amino acid sequence: CASSQVLTGAKNIQYF. This chain uses TRBV4-1 with TRBJ2-4; D remains unclear. The germline V and J ends were trimmed by 1 base and 0 bases, with 10 bases remaining between them. CDR1 and CDR2 (germline): MGHRA, YSYEKL. The CDR3 loop spans 16 amino acids.

Remarks on this clone: One end of the junction is discordant with germline, which a read error may explain. This chain links TRBV11-2 with TRBJ1-2, with 10 positions matching TRBD1. Germline V gene lookup returns CDR1 SGHAT and CDR2 FQNNGV. The CDR3 consists of 12 residues. CDR3 protein: CASSHPGQGPLF. CDR3 DNA: TGTGCCAGCAGCCACCCGGGACAGGGGCCCCTCTTC.

CDR3 coding DNA: TGTGCCAGCAACCCGGGACAGGGCTTTCCCCAGCATTTT. This sequence encodes CASNPGQGFPQHF. The rearrangement uses TRBV6-5 and TRBJ1-5, with 9 bases identical to TRBD1. The CDR3 contains 13 residues. The J segment lost 10 bases and the V segment lost 7 bases, leaving 8 bases of the junction unmatched. Germline values: CDR1 MNHEY, CDR2 SVGAGI.

This chain uses TRBV7-3 with TRBJ2-2, with TRBD1 matching 9 bases. V was pared by 6 bases and J by 5 bases, with 7 bases of the junction left unmatched. The CDR3 is 15 amino acids. Germline CDR1 and CDR2: SGHTA and FQGTGA. For the CDR3, the DNA is TGTGCCAGCAGACTCGGGACAGGGCTAACCGGGGAGCTGTTTTTT. Its protein product is CASRLGTGLTGELFF.